Following are 13 T cell receptor beta chains from one sample sequenced in a study of shared clonotypes between healthy human individuals. Assay: immunoSEQ multiplex PCR; the TCRdb copy retains only in-frame clones and omits some. The table lists about 2.4 million clones, 80% to 95% of them singletons. The sequenced material came from naive CD4+ T cells from PBMCs. Subset given: CD45RA+ positively selected. The receptor set was obtained from a man between 18 and 29 years old in good health. Some clones in this sample may be carry-over from other donors' samples.

The DNA for the CDR3 is TGTGCCACCGGGGAAGATAGCAATCAGCCCCAGCATTTT. This encodes CATGEDSNQPQHF. The genes are TRBV28 and TRBJ1-5; D gene uncertain. The CDR3 loop spans 13 amino acids. Trimming stripped 10 bases from V and 0 bases from J, with 10 bases between. Germline-derived CDR1 and CDR2 are MDHEN and SYDVKM.

The rearrangement links TRBV14 to TRBJ2-5; 9 nucleotides agree with TRBD1. The CDR3 contains 17 residues. V lost 2 bases and J lost 0; bases outside the gene matches: 7. Germline V gives CDR1 SGHDN, CDR2 FVKESK. The CDR3 sequence: CASSQNWDRADQETQYF. CDR3 DNA: TGTGCCAGCAGCCAAAACTGGGACAGGGCGGACCAAGAGACCCAGTACTTC.

This sequence joins TRBV6-5 and TRBJ2-2; D not certain. Germline assignment: CDR1 MNHEY and CDR2 SVGAGI. Between the trimmed V and J ends, which lost 1 base and 8 bases, there was a span of 14 bases. This CDR3 spans 15 amino acids. CDR3 sequence reads: CASSYFPPRRGELFF. CDR3 nucleotide sequence: TGTGCCAGCAGTTACTTTCCCCCTCGACGGGGGGAGCTGTTTTTT.

The V and J genes are TRBV5-4 and TRBJ2-5, with 8 positions matching TRBD2. The CDR3 contains 15 residues. The germline V gene encodes CDR1 SGHNT and CDR2 YYREEE (reference sequence). After removal of 2 bases from V and 5 bases from J, the junction contained 8 bases not matched to a gene. Written as DNA, the CDR3 is TGTGCCAGCAGCTTTGCGAGGGGCGGGGGGGAGACCCAGTACTTC. This encodes CASSFARGGGETQYF.

The CDR3 is CASNPNARGPDTQYF. In nucleotides, the CDR3 is TGTGCCAGCAACCCCAACGCGCGGGGGCCAGATACGCAGTATTTT. The chain carries TRBV7-9 and TRBJ2-3; tentatively, D is TRBD2 (7 bases). Germline V lookup: CDR1 SEHNR, CDR2 FQNEAQ (reference sequence). Trimming stripped 7 bases from V and 4 bases from J, with 18 bases between. This CDR3 comprises 15 residues.

The genes are TRBV5-1 and TRBJ1-2; TRBD1 matches 9 bases. The length of the CDR3 is 19 residues. Germline lookup yields CDR1 SGHRS and CDR2 YFSETQ. V shed 4 bases and J 7 bases; nucleotides not matched to a gene: 23. CDR3 sequence: CASSPASGTNRGREAGYTF. In nucleotides, the CDR3 is TGCGCCAGCAGCCCGGCGAGCGGGACGAACAGGGGGCGGGAAGCTGGCTACACCTTC.

V is TRBV7-2 and J is TRBJ2-5; D is undetermined. Germline assignment: CDR1 SGHTA and CDR2 FQGNSA. The germline V and J ends were trimmed by 0 bases and 0 bases, with 5 bases remaining between them. The CDR3 has 14 residues. The CDR3 sequence is CASSLARHQETQYF. For the CDR3, the DNA is TGTGCCAGCAGCTTAGCGAGGCACCAAGAGACCCAGTACTTC.

The chain employs TRBV19 and TRBJ2-7; tentatively, D is TRBD2 (6 bases). The V gene's germline CDR1 is LNHDA and CDR2 SQIVND (reference sequence). Trimming took 4 bases from V and 0 from J, leaving 10 bases between them. This CDR3 contains 14 residues. CDR3 region: CASSRRGNSYEQYF. Here the CDR3 DNA reads TGTGCCAGTAGTAGGCGGGGCAACTCCTACGAGCAGTACTTC.

This clone was seen once. J is TRBJ2-5 and V is TRBV27, with D uncertain. The DNA matches TRBJ2-7 better at its end, which makes the J call doubtful. Germline-derived CDR1 and CDR2 are MNHEY and SMNVEV (reference sequence). This CDR3 is 11 amino acids long. This CDR3 reads CASSLVDEQYF. The CDR3 DNA follows: TGTGCCAGCAGTTTGGTCGACGAGCAGTACTTC.

A remark on this clone: Within the sample, other DNA sequences also encode this same CDR3. The rearrangement joins TRBV27 to TRBJ1-2, with a weak D call TRBD1 (6 bases). V lost 5 bases and J 2 bases, leaving 12 bases between the germline ends. Per the germline V gene, CDR1 is MNHEY and CDR2 is SMNVEV (reference sequence). The CDR3 contains 14 residues. CDR3 nucleotide sequence: TGTGCCAGCAGTCCGCCGACAGGAAACTATGGCTACACCTTC. This encodes CASSPPTGNYGYTF.

This clone was seen once. This rearrangement joins TRBV15 to TRBJ1-1; no reliable D call. Germline CDR1 LNHNV, CDR2 YYDKDF (reference sequence). Trimming pared 1 base from V and 0 bases from J, leaving 9 bases between. There are 15 residues in the CDR3. The CDR3 DNA is TGTGCCACCAGCAGAGGCGCAGTGATGAACACTGAAGCTTTCTTT. It is translated as CATSRGAVMNTEAFF.

V is TRBV11-2 and J is TRBJ2-2; D is ambiguous. Germline V gene sequence: CDR1 SGHAT, CDR2 FQNNGV. This CDR3 contains 12 residues. Trimming shortened V by 8 bases and J by 7 bases, and 11 bases separated the two germline ends. The CDR3 region is CASDRRGGELFF. The CDR3 region has the DNA TGTGCCAGCGACCGACGCGGCGGGGAGCTGTTTTTT.

J is TRBJ2-3 and V is TRBV5-1; tentative D call: TRBD1 (6 bases). The CDR3 consists of 14 residues. CDR1 and CDR2 from the germline V gene are SGHRS and YFSETQ. Trimming removed 0 bases at V and 6 bases at J, with 11 bases between. The CDR3, as DNA: TGCGCCAGCAGCTTGGCTGTCGGACAGGATACGCAGTATTTT. The encoded protein is CASSLAVGQDTQYF.